This is a list of T cell receptor beta chains from one sample in a study of blood T cell repertoires in COVID-19. Data came from immunoSEQ multiplex PCR; TCRdb stores just in-frame clones and leaves some out. The sample comprises under 150,000 clones, about three quarters of which are singletons, and around 13% rests with the top ten. Source material: peripheral blood. The receptors derive from an elderly man with acute or convalescent COVID-19. Both conserved end residues are part of each CDR3. Each record gives: D gene, clone size, J gene, CDR3 length, V gene, CDR3 protein, CDR3 DNA. The D gene is left open where the match is weak. Clone size is stated in some rows and not others, as once, few, many or a class when expanded.

.	.	TRBJ2-7	14	TRBV5-4	CASSLMGSSYEQYF	TGTGCCAGCAGCTTGATGGGGAGCTCCTACGAGCAGTACTTC
TRBD1	.	TRBJ2-5	15	TRBV5-1	CASSLSGTVEETQYF	TGCGCCAGCAGCTTGTCCGGGACAGTGGAAGAGACCCAGTACTTC
.	.	TRBJ2-3	14	TRBV5-6	CASRSYTLTDTQYF	TGTGCCTCCCGATCCTATACCCTCACAGATACGCAGTATTTT
TRBD2	.	TRBJ2-1	16	TRBV3-1/TRBV3-2	CASSQVFGQGGGEQFF	TGTGCCAGCAGCCAAGTATTCGGGCAGGGCGGGGGTGAGCAGTTCTTC
.	.	TRBJ2-5	14	TRBV5-6	CASSLGNLGETQYF	TGTGCCAGCAGCCTAGGTAATCTCGGGGAGACCCAGTACTTC
.	.	TRBJ2-5	13	TRBV7-3	CASSLEPQETQYF	TGTGCCAGCAGCTTAGAGCCTCAAGAGACCCAGTACTTC
.	.	TRBJ2-6	14	TRBV3-1/TRBV3-2	CASSLSSGANVLTF	TGTGCCAGCAGCCTGAGCTCTGGGGCCAACGTCCTGACTTTC
TRBD1	.	TRBJ1-5	16	TRBV19	CASSHRGGFSNQPQHF	TGTGCCAGTAGTCACAGGGGCGGTTTTAGCAATCAGCCCCAGCATTTT
.	.	TRBJ2-3	15	TRBV18	CASSPASWVADTQYF	TGTGCCAGCTCACCAGCTAGCTGGGTGGCAGATACGCAGTATTTT
.	.	TRBJ2-7	15	TRBV4-1	CASSQDQGGAYEQYF	TGCGCCAGCAGCCAAGATCAAGGGGGGGCCTACGAGCAGTACTTC
.	.	TRBJ2-2	12	TRBV7-3	CASSSDRGELFF	TGTGCCAGCAGCTCCGACAGGGGGGAGCTGTTTTTT
.	.	TRBJ1-4	15	TRBV4-3	CASSQVGGDNEKLFF	TGCGCCAGCAGCCAAGTAGGAGGGGATAATGAAAAACTGTTTTTT
TRBD2	.	TRBJ2-7	14	TRBV28	CASSRGAGRAWEYF	TGTGCCAGCAGCCGGGGAGCGGGGCGGGCCTGGGAATACTTC
TRBD1	.	TRBJ1-2	15	TRBV19	CASSILSTGTYGYTF	TGTGCCAGTAGTATCCTCTCGACAGGGACCTATGGCTACACCTTC
TRBD2	.	TRBJ2-3	15	TRBV7-2	CASSSSSGVPDTQYF	TGTGCCAGCAGCAGTTCTAGCGGGGTACCAGATACGCAGTATTTT
.	medium-sized	TRBJ2-1	15	TRBV30	CAWSGGLRVTHEQFF	TGTGCCTGGAGTGGCGGACTCCGGGTTACCCATGAGCAGTTCTTC
TRBD2	.	TRBJ2-3	16	TRBV29-1	CSAPREISGGADTQYF	TGCAGCGCGCCGAGGGAGATTAGCGGGGGGGCAGATACGCAGTATTTT
TRBD1	once	TRBJ1-2	15	TRBV18	CASSPGQGRGYGYTF	TGTGCCAGCTCACCAGGACAGGGTAGGGGCTATGGCTACACCTTC
TRBD1	many	TRBJ1-4	16	TRBV7-9	CASSSIGRQGSEKLFF	TGTGCCAGCAGCTCGATCGGGCGACAGGGTAGTGAAAAACTGTTTTTT
.	.	TRBJ2-3	12	TRBV6-4	CASSESGYTQYF	TGTGCCAGCAGTGAATCGGGGTATACGCAGTATTTT
.	.	TRBJ2-5	14	TRBV4-1	CASSPAVRQETQYF	TGCGCCAGCAGCCCCGCGGTGAGGCAAGAGACCCAGTACTTC
TRBD2	.	TRBJ2-3	15	TRBV12-5	CASGLQAGGPATQYF	TGTGCTAGTGGTTTGCAAGCGGGGGGCCCCGCTACGCAGTATTTT
.	.	TRBJ1-6	15	TRBV28	CASRLGTPNNSPLHF	TGTGCCAGCAGGCTCGGGACTCCGAATAATTCACCCCTCCACTTT
.	.	TRBJ2-2	14	TRBV7-8	CASSPNRDTGELFF	TGTGCCAGCAGCCCCAACCGGGACACCGGGGAGCTGTTTTTT
TRBD1	.	TRBJ2-2	15	TRBV15	CATSRRATGIGELFF	TGTGCCACCAGCAGGCGTGCGACAGGGATCGGGGAGCTGTTTTTT
.	.	TRBJ2-3	12	TRBV2	CASSPTQDTQYF	TGTGCCAGCAGCCCCACACAGGATACGCAGTATTTT
TRBD1	once	TRBJ1-1	13	TRBV19	CASSYGTATEAFF	TGTGCCAGTAGCTACGGGACAGCGACTGAAGCTTTCTTT
TRBD1	.	TRBJ2-7	12	TRBV3-1/TRBV3-2	CASSQAPDRVCF	TGTGCCAGCAGCCAAGCTCCCGACAGGGTTTGCTTC
TRBD2	.	TRBJ2-5	14	TRBV7-2	CASRGPSGQETQYF	TGTGCCAGCAGGGGCCCTAGCGGGCAAGAGACCCAGTACTTC
.	.	TRBJ2-3	13	TRBV6-2/TRBV6-3	CASSWAQGDTQYF	TGTGCCAGCAGTTGGGCACAGGGAGATACGCAGTATTTT
TRBD1	.	TRBJ1-6	15	TRBV18	CASSPGTDNNSPLHF	TGTGCCAGCTCACCGGGGACAGACAATAATTCACCCCTCCACTTT
.	.	TRBJ1-1	14	TRBV6-6	CASRPPTPNTEAFF	TGTGCCAGCAGGCCCCCGACTCCGAACACTGAAGCTTTCTTT
.	few	TRBJ1-2	13	TRBV12-3/TRBV12-4	CASSLGQNYGYTF	TGTGCCAGCAGTTTAGGACAGAATTATGGCTACACCTTC
TRBD1	.	TRBJ1-6	16	TRBV18	CASSPMPGGLHSPLHF	TGTGCCAGCTCACCAATGCCAGGGGGCTTGCATTCACCCCTCCACTTT
TRBD1	.	TRBJ2-5	13	TRBV2	CASRTGGTETQYF	TGTGCCTCCCGGACAGGGGGGACCGAGACCCAGTACTTC
.	.	TRBJ1-1	14	TRBV11-2	CASSLDRWSTEAFF	TGTGCCAGCAGCTTAGATAGGTGGAGCACTGAAGCTTTCTTT
.	.	TRBJ2-5	14	TRBV5-1	CASSLTALQETQYF	TGCGCCAGCAGCTTGACAGCCCTCCAAGAGACCCAGTACTTC
.	.	TRBJ2-4	16	TRBV27	CASSSGQILAKNIQYF	TGTGCCAGCAGTTCCGGACAGATTCTAGCCAAAAACATTCAGTACTTC
.	.	TRBJ2-5	16	TRBV5-1	CASSIPGPIGGETQYF	TGCGCCAGCAGCATTCCGGGACCCATCGGGGGAGAGACCCAGTACTTC
.	.	TRBJ1-3	15	TRBV9	CASSVQSGTGNTIYF	TGTGCCAGCAGCGTACAATCCGGGACTGGAAACACCATATATTTT
.	few	TRBJ1-2	14	TRBV5-1	CASSPTDSNYGYTF	TGCGCCAGCAGCCCCACCGACAGTAACTATGGCTACACCTTC
TRBD1	few	TRBJ2-1	15	TRBV6-1	CASSEDGTGVNEQFF	TGTGCCAGCAGTGAAGACGGGACAGGGGTCAATGAGCAGTTCTTC
.	.	TRBJ2-5	15	TRBV9	CASSSDGARQETQYF	TGTGCCAGCAGCTCAGATGGGGCTCGGCAAGAGACCCAGTACTTC
.	.	TRBJ1-1	14	TRBV9	CASSGEGVGTEAFF	TGTGCCAGCAGCGGGGAGGGAGTCGGCACTGAAGCTTTCTTT
TRBD2	.	TRBJ2-3	19	TRBV4-1	CASSQVLTSGGAMRDTQYF	TGCGCCAGCAGCCAAGTTCTCACTAGCGGGGGGGCAATGAGAGATACGCAGTATTTT
.	many	TRBJ1-2	15	TRBV19	CASSIDNRRSYGYTF	TGTGCCAGTAGTATAGATAACAGGCGTTCCTATGGCTACACCTTC
.	once	TRBJ2-2	14	TRBV3-1/TRBV3-2	CASSRTAATGELFF	TGTGCCAGCAGCCGCACAGCGGCCACCGGGGAGCTGTTTTTT
TRBD1	.	TRBJ1-5	16	TRBV2	CASRADRRGGNQPQHF	TGTGCCAGCAGGGCGGACAGGAGAGGAGGCAATCAGCCCCAGCATTTT
.	few	TRBJ1-6	18	TRBV5-8	CASSLEMTGGSLNSPLHF	TGTGCCAGCAGCTTGGAAATGACTGGGGGCTCTTTGAATTCACCCCTCCACTTT